This T cell receptor beta chain was recorded in a study of early T cells in non-severe SARS-CoV-2 infection. Overall study: Unpaired chains resulted from sequencing bulk RNA of unsorted whole blood. Study-wide findings and caveats: Matching with VDJdb favored anti-spike CD8 responses (missing private and CD4 specificities).

V lost 10 bases, J lost 6 bases, and 13 bases lay in between. The CDR3 loop spans 12 amino acids. This clonotype rates as medium-sized. The antigen is unknown. Individual cDNA molecules were tagged with unique molecular identifiers. TCRdb re-analysed the 5' RACE reads in MiXCR, keeping a single row per CDR3 protein. The profile covers around 25,000 distinct CDR3 sequences, with less than 7% appearing a single time and roughly 2.5% taken by the ten largest. The sequencing sample was made of whole blood. This receptor was identified in an adult who was a healthcare worker with PCR-confirmed SARS-CoV-2 infection or an uninfected control (not recorded which). The gene calls are TRBV12-3 or TRBV12-4 and TRBJ1-5, with D perhaps matching TRBD1 (6 bases). The CDR3 spells CAIQVGGQPQHF. DNA for the CDR3: TGTGCCATCCAGGTAGGGGGTCAGCCCCAGCATTTT.